What follows describes a single T cell receptor beta chain. It was through 5'RACE template switching that TCR cDNA was made, with a universal primer site and UMIs added. TCRdb ran MiXCR on the 5' RACE reads and lists one entry per CDR3 protein. The sample holds a few hundred thousand distinct CDR3 sequences; 6.5% to 8.5% are singletons and the top ten take roughly a sixth. The V gene lost 0 bases and the J gene lost 9 bases, with 21 bases spanning the gap. CDR3 length: 17 amino acids. This entry belongs to a study of T cells after yellow fever vaccination. Turning to the study itself: When fractions had low cell numbers, they were prepared with SMART-Seq v4 Ultra Low Input.

Sequencing used PBMCs, obtained about 41 days after the first yellow fever vaccination. The source is a man between 18 and 35 years old who received the YFV17D yellow fever vaccine. The J gene is TRBJ2-1, the V gene TRBV23-1; a possible D gene is TRBD2 (6 bases). TRBV23-1 is an open reading frame whose function is uncertain. The CDR3 is CASSQSRYRELAPEQFF. CDR3 nucleotide sequence: TGCGCCAGCAGTCAATCGAGATACCGGGAGCTCGCACCTGAGCAGTTCTTC.